Each of the 9 T cell receptor beta chains below was sequenced from the same sample in a study of blood T cell dynamics during melanoma immunotherapy. As to time point: week 3, after first cycle of checkpoint inhibitor. Generated by immunoSEQ multiplex PCR, the TCRdb table keeps only in-frame clones and is missing some. The repertoire holds some 9,800 clones, around nine tenths seen once, with about 4% in the top ten. Here the sequenced sample was blood, taken from a patient treated with checkpoint blockade. These receptors were obtained from a human donor with melanoma.

The chain combines TRBV4-3 with TRBJ2-7, with D unclear. Trimming took off 0 bases at V and 0 bases at J, with 6 bases between the two ends. This CDR3 has 14 residues. Germline CDR1 is LGHNA and CDR2 is YSLEER. The CDR3 bases are TGCGCCAGCAGCCAAGATGACAACTCCTACGAGCAGTACTTC. It yields the protein CASSQDDNSYEQYF.

The J gene is TRBJ1-3, the V gene TRBV11-2; D unclear. V lost 1 base, J lost 0 bases, and 7 bases lay in between. This CDR3 has 15 residues. CDR1 is SGHAT, CDR2 FQNNGV, per germline. DNA for the CDR3: TGTGCCAGCAGCTTAGGGGTGTTCTCTGGAAACACCATATATTTT. Residues: CASSLGVFSGNTIYF.

The chain carries TRBV5-1 and TRBJ2-3; TRBD1 is a possible D gene (6 bases). Germline CDR1 and CDR2: SGHRS and YFSETQ. V gave up 4 bases and J gave up 1 base, with 7 bases separating them. This CDR3 comprises 13 residues. The CDR3 protein is CASSPGGTDTQYF. DNA for the CDR3: TGCGCCAGCAGCCCAGGGGGCACAGATACGCAGTATTTT.

V gene TRBV10-3 combines with J gene TRBJ2-5; D unresolved. The CDR3 covers 11 residues. Trimming cost V 5 bases and J 5 bases, with 6 bases left between them. Germline V gives CDR1 ENHRY, CDR2 SYGVKD. CDR3 loop: CAISNRETQYF. In nucleotides, the CDR3 is TGTGCCATCAGTAACCGGGAGACCCAGTACTTC.

V gene TRBV19 combines with J gene TRBJ2-1, with D possibly being TRBD1 or TRBD2 (5 bases each). The CDR3 extends over 17 amino acids. V was shortened by 1 base and J by 0 bases, with 13 bases between the two germline ends. The germline CDR1 and CDR2 sequences are LNHDA and SQIVND (reference sequence). The CDR3 is CASSIVGTPSSYNEQFF. DNA of the CDR3: TGTGCCAGTAGTATAGTCGGGACCCCAAGCTCCTACAATGAGCAGTTCTTC.

The rearrangement uses TRBV7-9 and TRBJ2-7; D not resolved. Trimming cost V 11 bases and J 5 bases, with 13 bases left between them. Germline CDR1 and CDR2: SEHNR and FQNEAQ (reference sequence). The CDR3 has 11 residues. The CDR3 DNA reads TGTGCCTCCCGAGGCCTCCACGAGCAGTACTTC. It yields the protein CASRGLHEQYF.

V and J are TRBV30 and TRBJ2-7; D is possibly TRBD1 or TRBD2 (6 bases each). Trimming took 0 bases from V and 7 from J, leaving 16 bases between them. The CDR3 loop spans 14 amino acids. Germline V CDR1 and CDR2: GTSNPN, SVGIG (reference sequence). The CDR3 is CAWSVGGMGTEQYF. The DNA for the CDR3 is TGTGCCTGGAGTGTAGGGGGGATGGGTACGGAGCAGTACTTC.

V and J are TRBV5-5 and TRBJ1-2; D unresolved. The CDR3 extends over 16 amino acids. CDR1 and CDR2 (germline): SGHKS, YYEKEE (reference sequence). The V and J ends lost 0 bases and 5 bases respectively, with 17 bases between them. In DNA form, the CDR3 reads TGTGCCAGCAGCTTGGTTACCGATGGACTCTGGTATGGCTACACCTTC. As protein: CASSLVTDGLWYGYTF.

The CDR3 here is CASSEGDSYEQYF. In nucleotides, the CDR3 is TGTGCCAGTAGTGAGGGGGACTCCTACGAGCAGTACTTC. The chain is built from TRBV19 and TRBJ2-7; the D gene is possibly TRBD1 (6 bases). The CDR3 totals 13 residues. Between the trimmed V and J ends, which lost 5 bases and 0 bases, there was a span of 8 bases. Germline loops: CDR1 LNHDA, CDR2 SQIVND (reference sequence).